Listed here are 29 T cell receptor beta chains from one sample, sequenced in a study of T cell repertoires in cytomegalovirus infection. TCRdb processed the reads anew with MiXCR; each CDR3 protein has one entry. Counted here are around 300,000 distinct CDR3 sequences, around 20% occurring once; the ten biggest clones make up approximately 19%. No antigen has been assigned to these receptors. This specimen consisted of cultured PBMCs, obtained from culture after CMV antigen stimulation. Receptors originate from a human donor in good health (CMV status not recorded). Some clones in this sample may be carry-over from other donors' samples.

This clonotype was seen a handful of times. Mismatch with germline at one junction end may stem from a read error. The V and J genes are TRBV4-1 and TRBJ1-1, with TRBD1 identical over 7 bases. The germline gives CDR1 MGHRA, CDR2 YSYEKL. This CDR3 comprises 15 residues. The DNA for the CDR3 is TGCGCCAGCAGCCAAGAGACAGGGTTGAAGACTGAAGCTTTCTTT. Residues: CASSQETGLKTEAFF.

V is TRBV7-9 and J is TRBJ2-1; TRBD2 aligns across 16 bases. The CDR3 is 17 residues long. The V and J ends lost 6 bases and 9 bases, in that order; junction bases with no gene match: 11. The V gene's germline CDR1 is SEHNR and CDR2 FQNEAQ (reference sequence). This CDR3 reads CASSQGLAGGRLGEQFF. CDR3 nucleotide sequence: TGTGCCAGCAGTCAGGGACTAGCGGGAGGGCGGCTCGGTGAGCAGTTCTTC.

This rearrangement joins TRBV12-3 or TRBV12-4 to TRBJ2-4, with TRBD2 matching over 10 bases. J gave up 0 bases and V 5 bases, and 19 bases lay outside the gene matches. The length of the CDR3 is 21 residues. The CDR3 DNA follows: TGTGCCAGCAGTAACGGGCTAGCGGGAGTTGGGGTCGATCTAGCCAAAAACATTCAGTACTTC. Amino acid sequence: CASSNGLAGVGVDLAKNIQYF.

V and J are TRBV5-4 and TRBJ1-2; 7 nucleotides line up with TRBD1. Per the germline V gene, CDR1 is SGHNT and CDR2 is YYREEE (reference sequence). The CDR3 runs to 16 residues. J gave up 7 bases and V 0 bases, and 12 bases lay outside the gene matches. The CDR3 DNA sequence: TGTGCCAGCAGCTTGGATCCAGCGGACAGGCCTGGTGGCTACACCTTC. Protein: CASSLDPADRPGGYTF.

The table lists this clonotype with a few counts. CDR3 in amino acids: CASRETNRDRAGYTF. For the CDR3, the DNA is TGTGCCAGCAGAGAGACGAATCGGGACAGGGCTGGCTACACCTTC. The rearrangement uses TRBV6-2 or TRBV6-3 and TRBJ1-2; 9 bases are shared with TRBD1. CDR3 size: 15 residues. Trimming took 6 bases from V and 7 from J; bases not matched to a gene: 12. Germline V CDR1 and CDR2: MNHEY, SVGEGT.

The rearrangement uses TRBV7-4 and TRBJ2-7, with D unresolved. This CDR3 spans 16 amino acids. Germline lookup yields CDR1 SGHVT and CDR2 SQSDAQ. V dropped 1 base and J dropped 0 bases, with 13 bases sitting between them. CDR3 in amino acids: CASSLVGGRSSYEQYF. In DNA form, the CDR3 reads TGTGCCAGCAGCTTAGTGGGTGGTCGGAGCTCCTACGAGCAGTACTTC. The full variable domain, rest sourced from reference TRBV7-4 and TRBJ2-7, is GAGVSQSPRYKVAKRGRDVALRCDSISGHVTLYWYRQTLGQGSEVLTYSQSDAQRDKSGRPSGRFSAERPERSVSTLKIQRTEQGDSAVYLCASSLVGGRSSYEQYFGPGTRLTVT.

This clonotype turned up a few times. The chain uses TRBV7-8 and TRBJ2-1, with D unclear. The CDR3 length is 16 residues. In germline, CDR1 is SGHVS, CDR2 FQNEAQ. V was pared by 3 bases and J by 1 base, with 13 bases between. The CDR3 region has the DNA TGTGCCAGCAGCTTTGGCCCTAGGGTATCCTACAATGAGCAGTTCTTC. This gives the protein CASSFGPRVSYNEQFF. Filled out from reference TRBV7-8 and TRBJ2-1, the complete variable domain reads GAGVSQSPRYKVAKRGQDVALRCDPISGHVSLFWYQQALGQGPEFLTYFQNEAQLDKSGLPSDRFFAERPEGSVSTLKIQRTQQEDSAVYLCASSFGPRVSYNEQFFGPGTRLTVL.

This clonotype showed up many times. This sequence joins TRBV7-9 and TRBJ2-7, with 9 nucleotides matching TRBD1. From germline, CDR1 is SEHNR and CDR2 FQNEAQ (reference sequence). The CDR3 covers 16 residues. The V segment lost 1 base and the J segment 2 bases; nucleotides outside the gene matches: 6. CDR3 region: CASSLGYGQGTYEQYV. The CDR3 nucleotides are TGTGCCAGCAGCTTAGGGTACGGACAGGGGACCTACGAGCAGTACGTC.

The V gene is TRBV20-1, the J gene TRBJ2-5; 15 nucleotides align to TRBD2. The germline V gene has CDR1 DFQATT and CDR2 SNEGSKA (reference sequence). The CDR3 consists of 16 residues. V shed 8 bases and J 2 bases; nucleotides not matched to a gene: 9. The chain's CDR3 is CSSWTSGRAKQETQYF. The CDR3 region has the DNA TGCAGTTCCTGGACTAGCGGGAGGGCCAAGCAAGAGACCCAGTACTTC.

This chain joins TRBV27 and TRBJ2-5; possibly TRBD1 or TRBD2 for D (6 bases each). Germline loops: CDR1 MNHEY, CDR2 SMNVEV (reference sequence). CDR3 size: 14 residues. V gave up 3 bases and J gave up 1 base, with 9 bases separating them. CDR3 residues: CASSLRGVQETQYF. The CDR3 bases are TGTGCCAGCAGTTTGAGGGGGGTCCAAGAGACCCAGTACTTC.

This sequence joins TRBV28 and TRBJ2-6; the match to TRBD1 covers 12 bases. The germline gives CDR1 MDHEN, CDR2 SYDVKM. J gave up 2 bases and V 6 bases, and 8 bases lay outside the gene matches. This CDR3 contains 18 residues. The CDR3 here is CASRATGTGGTGANVLTF. DNA for the CDR3: TGTGCCAGCAGAGCCACCGGGACAGGGGGCACTGGGGCCAACGTCCTGACTTTC.

This clonotype was detected many times. The V gene is TRBV7-2, the J gene TRBJ2-5; no firm D call. Per germline, CDR1 SGHTA and CDR2 FQGNSA. The CDR3 extends over 13 amino acids. The V and J ends lost 1 base and 4 bases respectively, with 7 bases between them. The CDR3 DNA follows: TGTGCCAGCAGCTTAGGGACGGTAGAGACCCAGTACTTC. It encodes CASSLGTVETQYF.

This clonotype was seen a few times. J is TRBJ2-1 and V is TRBV19; 11 nucleotides line up with TRBD1. V trimming: 10 bases; J trimming: 9 bases; junction bases outside the gene matches: 8. The CDR3 spans 13 residues. CDR1 and CDR2 (germline): LNHDA, SQIVND (reference sequence). For the CDR3, the DNA is TGTGCCACTCTCGGACAGGGGGCAGCTGAGCAGTTCTTC. Translation: CATLGQGAAEQFF.

The chain is built from TRBV28 and TRBJ1-5; maybe TRBD1 (6 bases). V gave up 8 bases and J gave up 7 bases, with 21 bases separating them. CDR1 and CDR2 (germline): MDHEN, SYDVKM. The CDR3 contains 15 residues. DNA of the CDR3: TGTGCCAGCCTTCGGGGTGGGGGCTTGAACCAGCCCCAGCATTTT. This codes for CASLRGGGLNQPQHF.

V and J are TRBV12-3 or TRBV12-4 and TRBJ2-7; tentative D call: TRBD1 (5 bases). This CDR3 contains 14 residues. The V end was cut by 3 bases, the J end by 3 bases, with 12 bases between. The CDR3 sequence: CASSFGAAHYEQYF. The CDR3, as DNA: TGTGCCAGCAGTTTTGGGGCTGCGCACTACGAGCAGTACTTC.

Of note for this clonotype: This sequence may be a read error, since a much larger clone differs from it by one base. J is TRBJ1-2 and V is TRBV12-3 or TRBV12-4; D not resolved. V dropped 8 bases and J dropped 4 bases, with 20 bases sitting between them. This CDR3 contains 15 residues. Here the CDR3 reads CASRDCTADLYGYTF. The DNA of the CDR3 is TGTGCCAGCCGAGACTGCACAGCCGACCTCTATGGCTACACCTTC.

This clonotype was observed at least ten times. V is TRBV12-5 and J is TRBJ2-1; TRBD2 might be the D (6 bases). CDR1 is LGHNT, CDR2 FRNRAP, per germline. The ends were cut back, 7 bases at V and 2 bases at J, with 15 bases in the middle. The CDR3 consists of 15 residues. CDR3 protein: CASAHGLAPYNEQFF. CDR3 in DNA: TGTGCTAGTGCCCACGGGCTAGCGCCCTACAATGAGCAGTTCTTC.

This chain uses TRBV27 with TRBJ1-6; 7 nucleotides match TRBD1. The CDR3 is 16 amino acids. V shed 5 bases, J shed 7 bases, and the junction held 11 bases outside the gene matches. Per the germline V gene, CDR1 is MNHEY and CDR2 is SMNVEV (reference sequence). Here the CDR3 reads CASSPQTGFTNSPLHF. The CDR3 DNA reads as TGTGCCAGCAGTCCGCAGACAGGGTTTACGAATTCACCCCTCCACTTT.

This clonotype was counted ten times or more. This sequence joins TRBV10-3 and TRBJ1-1, with unresolved D. The CDR3 consists of 12 residues. V dropped 7 bases and J dropped 3 bases, with 9 bases sitting between them. CDR1 is ENHRY, CDR2 SYGVKD, per germline. CDR3 nucleotides: TGTGCCATCAAGAGGGAGGACACTGAAGCTTTCTTT. Its translation: CAIKREDTEAFF.

This clonotype was picked up a small number of times. This CDR3 reads CASSVDGINQPQHF. The CDR3 bases are TGTGCCAGCAGCGTAGACGGGATAAATCAGCCCCAGCATTTT. The chain is built from TRBV9 and TRBJ1-5, with D uncertain. The CDR3 sequence is 14 residues long. V lost 0 bases and J 4 bases, leaving 8 bases between the germline ends. Looked up from germline, CDR1 is SGDLS and CDR2 is YYNGEE.

This clonotype has more than one count but fewer than ten. The chain employs TRBV7-2 and TRBJ2-3, with 10 nucleotides matching TRBD1. This CDR3 spans 18 amino acids. The ends lost 1 base at V and 5 bases at J; junction bases unmatched: 12. Germline V gene sequence: CDR1 SGHTA, CDR2 FQGNSA. This CDR3 reads CASSLDTWTGGHLDTQYF. The CDR3 nucleotides read TGTGCCAGCAGCTTAGATACCTGGACAGGGGGACATTTAGATACGCAGTATTTT. The variable domain in full, with the rest retrieved from reference TRBV7-2 and TRBJ2-3, is GAGVSQSPSNKVTEKGKDVELRCDPISGHTALYWYRQSLGQGLEFLIYFQGNSAPDKSGLPSDRFSAERTGGSVSTLTIQRTQQEDSAVYLCASSLDTWTGGHLDTQYFGPGTRLTVL.

The V gene is TRBV27, the J gene TRBJ1-1, with D uncertain. Trimming took off 0 bases at V and 2 bases at J, with 10 bases between the two ends. CDR1 and CDR2 from the germline V gene are MNHEY and SMNVEV (reference sequence). This CDR3 has 15 residues. CDR3 in amino acids: CASSLSVGGNTEAFF. The DNA for the CDR3 is TGTGCCAGCAGTTTATCCGTCGGCGGTAACACTGAAGCTTTCTTT.

The sample holds many counts of this clonotype. V is TRBV7-2 and J is TRBJ2-2, with D unresolved. V was pared by 6 bases and J by 0 bases, with 11 bases between. This CDR3 spans 15 amino acids. CDR1 SGHTA and CDR2 FQGNSA come from the germline V gene. This CDR3 reads CASRPRRTNTGELFF. CDR3 nucleotides: TGTGCCAGCAGACCCCGGCGAACGAACACCGGGGAGCTGTTTTTT.

This clonotype showed up just a few times. The rearrangement joins TRBV15 to TRBJ1-1, with 12 nucleotides matching TRBD1. V shed 0 bases and J 8 bases; nucleotides not matched to a gene: 7. Germline assignment: CDR1 LNHNV and CDR2 YYDKDF (reference sequence). The CDR3 is 16 residues long. Here the CDR3 DNA reads TGTGCCACCAGCAGAGAGCAGGGACAGGGGGCGGGCGAAGCTTTCTTT. This codes for CATSREQGQGAGEAFF.

The chain couples TRBV28 to TRBJ2-1; D is undetermined. The germline V and J ends were trimmed by 7 bases and 6 bases, with 13 bases remaining between them. Germline CDR1 MDHEN, CDR2 SYDVKM. The CDR3 consists of 13 residues. The CDR3 sequence is CASKADGPNEQFF. For the CDR3, the DNA is TGTGCCAGCAAGGCAGATGGGCCCAATGAGCAGTTCTTC.

This rearrangement joins TRBV24-1 to TRBJ2-2; D is possibly TRBD1 (5 bases). The CDR3 consists of 15 residues. Trimming left V 4 bases short and J 6 bases short, with 14 bases between. The germline gives CDR1 KGHDR, CDR2 SFDVKD. For the CDR3, the DNA is TGTGCCACCAGTGACCCTGGGTCAGGGCCCGGGGAGCTGTTTTTT. It is translated as CATSDPGSGPGELFF.

The chain employs TRBV20-1 and TRBJ2-3; unclear D gene. Germline V gives CDR1 DFQATT, CDR2 SNEGSKA (reference sequence). The CDR3 covers 12 residues. V lost 6 bases and J 4 bases, leaving 11 bases between the germline ends. As DNA, the CDR3 is TGCAGTGCCCCCAACCGGGCAGATACGCAGTATTTT. It is translated as CSAPNRADTQYF.

The chain carries TRBV7-2 and TRBJ2-2; TRBD2 matches at 9 bases. CDR3 length: 14 residues. Germline CDR1 SGHTA, CDR2 FQGNSA. V shed 2 bases and J 7 bases; nucleotides not matched to a gene: 2. For the CDR3, the DNA is TGTGCCAGCAGCTTACTAGCGGGACTCGGGGAGCTGTTTTTT. Protein: CASSLLAGLGELFF.

This clonotype was seen a few times. This chain links TRBV5-1 with TRBJ2-3; tentative D call: TRBD2 (6 bases). This CDR3 contains 14 residues. Trimming removed 7 bases from V and 2 bases from J, with 14 bases in between. Per germline, CDR1 SGHRS and CDR2 YFSETQ. CDR3 in amino acids: CASGDGTSTDTQYF. The CDR3 DNA sequence: TGCGCCAGCGGCGACGGGACTTCCACAGATACGCAGTATTTT. The full variable domain, its missing parts supplied by reference TRBV5-1 and TRBJ2-3, is KAGVTQTPRYLIKTRGQQVTLSCSPISGHRSVSWYQQTPGQGLQFLFEYFSETQRNKGNFPGRFSGRQFSNSRSEMNVSTLELGDSALYLCASGDGTSTDTQYFGPGTRLTVL.